The 10 T cell receptor beta chains below were found in one sample sequenced in a study of blood T cell repertoires in COVID-19. Generated by immunoSEQ multiplex PCR, the TCRdb table keeps only in-frame clones and is missing some. The sample carries over 300,000 clones, around nine tenths recorded once. The material sequenced was PBMCs or T cells enriched from blood (not recorded which). Every receptor here comes from a woman younger than 45 with acute COVID-19.

This chain links TRBV30 with TRBJ1-6, with 8 bases lining up with TRBD1. Trimming removed 5 bases from V and 7 bases from J; junction bases left unmatched: 10. The germline gives CDR1 GTSNPN, CDR2 SVGIG (reference sequence). The CDR3 covers 15 residues. CDR3 region: CAWANLQGVNSPLHF. The CDR3 DNA sequence: TGTGCCTGGGCAAATCTACAGGGGGTGAATTCACCCCTCCACTTT.

The chain employs TRBV5-1 and TRBJ1-5; 11 bases map to TRBD1. The ends lost 4 bases at V and 6 bases at J; junction bases unmatched: 9. This CDR3 region has 16 residues. Germline CDR1 is SGHRS and CDR2 is YFSETQ. The CDR3 DNA reads as TGCGCCAGCAGCGAGGCCGGACAGGGGGCGGGTCAGCCCCAGCATTTT. Encoded protein: CASSEAGQGAGQPQHF.

Only a few counts were recorded for this clone. The chain joins TRBV6-4 to TRBJ2-5; 9 bases are shared with TRBD1. Trimming took 6 bases from V and 1 from J; bases not matched to a gene: 6. CDR1 MRHNA and CDR2 SNTAGT come from the germline V gene. The CDR3 spans 15 residues. The CDR3 coding sequence is TGTGCCAGCAGCTACCGGGACAGGGCCCAAGAGACCCAGTACTTC. This encodes CASSYRDRAQETQYF.

The rearrangement uses TRBV5-1 and TRBJ2-4; weak D call: TRBD1 (5 bases). There are 13 residues in the CDR3. Trimming took off 0 bases at V and 5 bases at J, with 6 bases between the two ends. Germline CDR1 and CDR2: SGHRS and YFSETQ. The CDR3 sequence is CASSLARENIQYF. The CDR3 nucleotides read TGCGCCAGCAGCTTGGCCAGGGAAAACATTCAGTACTTC. Complete variable domain (other parts from reference TRBV5-1 and TRBJ2-4): KAGVTQTPRYLIKTRGQQVTLSCSPISGHRSVSWYQQTPGQGLQFLFEYFSETQRNKGNFPGRFSGRQFSNSRSEMNVSTLELGDSALYLCASSLARENIQYFGAGTRLSVL.

This chain's CDR3 is CAWRGSSGELFF. CDR3 coding DNA: TGTGCCTGGAGAGGGAGTTCCGGGGAGCTGTTTTTT. The chain joins TRBV30 to TRBJ2-2, with a tentative D call TRBD2 (5 bases). Germline V gene sequence: CDR1 GTSNPN, CDR2 SVGIG (reference sequence). Trimming shortened V by 3 bases and J by 6 bases, and 8 bases separated the two germline ends. CDR3 length equals 12 residues.

The chain recombines TRBV3-1 (or the pseudogene TRBV3-2) with TRBJ2-7, with 8 bases fitting TRBD1. Germline V gene sequence: CDR1 LGHDT, CDR2 YNNKEL (reference sequence). The CDR3 loop spans 13 amino acids. Trimming at V came to 3 bases and at J to 5 bases, leaving 3 bases not matched to a gene. The CDR3 region has the DNA TGTGCCAGCAGCCATGGGGACAGGAACGAGCAGTACTTC. Translated: CASSHGDRNEQYF.

The chain joins TRBV15 to TRBJ2-7, with TRBD1 identical over 8 bases. Per the germline V gene, CDR1 is LNHNV and CDR2 is YYDKDF (reference sequence). The CDR3 is 15 amino acids. The V segment lost 0 bases and the J segment 2 bases; nucleotides outside the gene matches: 3. DNA of the CDR3: TGTGCCACCAGCAGAGACGGGACAGGCACCTACGAGCAGTACTTC. It encodes CATSRDGTGTYEQYF. Together with reference TRBV15 and TRBJ2-7, the CDR3 gives the full variable domain: DAMVIQNPRYQVTQFGKPVTLSCSQTLNHNVMYWYQQKSSQAPKLLFHYYDKDFNNEADTPDNFQSRRPNTSFCFLDIRSPGLGDTAMYLCATSRDGTGTYEQYFGPGTRLTVT.

The V call is TRBV24-1, the J call TRBJ2-1, with TRBD1 as a possible D gene (6 bases). Trimming cost V 7 bases and J 0 bases, with 12 bases left between them. This CDR3 region has 15 residues. Germline CDR1 is KGHDR and CDR2 is SFDVKD. Here the CDR3 DNA reads TGTGCCACCAGCGACGACAGGAGCTCCTACAATGAGCAGTTCTTC. This sequence encodes CATSDDRSSYNEQFF.

CDR3 nucleotide sequence: TGTGCCAGCAGCTTAGGATCCGAGGAGACCCAGTACTTC. This translates into CASSLGSEETQYF. The chain carries TRBV7-8 and TRBJ2-5; D is unclear. This CDR3 is 13 amino acids long. Germline-derived CDR1 and CDR2 are SGHVS and FQNEAQ. The ends were cut back, 1 base at V and 5 bases at J, with 8 bases in the middle.

V is TRBV3-1 (or the pseudogene TRBV3-2) and J is TRBJ1-2, with 10 bases that match TRBD1. Germline trimming cut 0 bases from V and 8 bases from J; bases unmatched to any gene: 6. The germline gives CDR1 LGHDT, CDR2 YNNKEL (reference sequence). The CDR3 spans 15 residues. As DNA, the CDR3 is TGTGCCAGCAGCCAAGAAGACAGGGGGCTGGAGGGCTACACCTTC. Its translation is CASSQEDRGLEGYTF.